The T cell receptor (beta chain) described here comes from a study of post-analysis software for immune sequencing data. Study context: As for disease course, relapsing-remitting, secondary progressive and progressive-relapsing multiple sclerosis were all included.

Remarks on this clonotype: Its antigen remains unknown.

Unique molecular identifiers were carried by the TCR beta cDNA libraries. A population of about 1 to 11 million T cells gave rise to approximately 530,000 cDNA molecules. TCRdb independently ran MiXCR on the PCR reads; one entry per CDR3 protein. The sample records about 430,000 distinct CDR3 sequences, 35% to 45% being singletons. Overall study results and limits: Batch-mates among the samples co-clustered strongly by F measure. A significant reduction in normalized Chao1 diversity was observed in multiple sclerosis patients versus controls.

The origin of this receptor is a girl aged 2 to 9 with multiple sclerosis. Material for sequencing was blood.

The CDR3 nucleotides read TGTGCCAGCAGTCCTCTGACTGCTTGGCAGGGTACCTACGAGCAGTACTTC. This translates into CASSPLTAWQGTYEQYF. The gene calls are TRBV12-3 or TRBV12-4 and TRBJ2-5; possible D gene TRBD1, 5 bases. With the DNA end fitting TRBJ2-7 better, the J assignment may be wrong. CDR3 size: 17 residues.